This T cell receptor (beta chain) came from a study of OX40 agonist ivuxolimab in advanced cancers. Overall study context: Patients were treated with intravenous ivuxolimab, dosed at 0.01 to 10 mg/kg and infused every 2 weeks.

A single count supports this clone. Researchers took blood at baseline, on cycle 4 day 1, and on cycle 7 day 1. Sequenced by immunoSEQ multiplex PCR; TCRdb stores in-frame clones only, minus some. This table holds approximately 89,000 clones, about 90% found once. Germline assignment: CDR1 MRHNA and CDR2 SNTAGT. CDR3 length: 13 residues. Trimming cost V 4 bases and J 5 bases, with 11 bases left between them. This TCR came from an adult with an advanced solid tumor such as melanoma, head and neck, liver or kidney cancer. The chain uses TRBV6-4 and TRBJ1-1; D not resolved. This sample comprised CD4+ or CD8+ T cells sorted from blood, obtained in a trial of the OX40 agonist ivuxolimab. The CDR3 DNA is TGTGCCAGCAGTGGGGAGCCATATACTGAAGCTTTCTTT. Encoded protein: CASSGEPYTEAFF.